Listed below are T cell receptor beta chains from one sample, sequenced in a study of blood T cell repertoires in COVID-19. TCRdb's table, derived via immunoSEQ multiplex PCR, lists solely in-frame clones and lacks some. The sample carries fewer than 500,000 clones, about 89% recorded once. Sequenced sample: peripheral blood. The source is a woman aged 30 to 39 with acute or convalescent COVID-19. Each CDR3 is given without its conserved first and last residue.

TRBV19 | ASSTEDRGQDNEQF
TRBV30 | AWGRGGYGANVLT
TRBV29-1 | SVEESGGGVAQF
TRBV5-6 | ASSPDTGRQGTEAF
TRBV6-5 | ASSYQTGLYNEQF
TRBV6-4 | ASSDPAGYGGNTIY
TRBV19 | ASSPRGDRSDTQY
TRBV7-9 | ASSRGLGSGGELF
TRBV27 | ASSVGLAGSGGQF
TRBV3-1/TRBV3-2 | ASSHGVSGGTQY